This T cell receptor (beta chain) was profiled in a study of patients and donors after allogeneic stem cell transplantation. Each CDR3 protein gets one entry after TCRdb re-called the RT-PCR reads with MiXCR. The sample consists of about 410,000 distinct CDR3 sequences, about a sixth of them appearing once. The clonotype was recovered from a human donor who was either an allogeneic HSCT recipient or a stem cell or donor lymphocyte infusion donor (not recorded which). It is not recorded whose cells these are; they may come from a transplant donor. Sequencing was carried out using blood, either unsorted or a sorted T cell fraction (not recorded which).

The CDR3 spells CATSDPDRTGELFF. The CDR3 bases are TGTGCCACCAGTGATCCCGACAGGACCGGGGAGCTGTTTTTT. This chain uses TRBV24-1 with TRBJ2-2; TRBD1 is a possible D gene (6 bases). CDR1 is KGHDR, CDR2 SFDVKD, per germline. CDR3 length: 14 residues. V lost 3 bases and J lost 5, with 9 bases in between.